One and the same sample provided the 24 T cell receptor beta chains below, sequenced in a study of blood T cell repertoires in COVID-19. Sequenced by immunoSEQ multiplex PCR; TCRdb stores in-frame clones only, minus some. In the table there are 150,000 to 200,000 clones, 70% to 90% of which are singletons. The specimen was peripheral blood. The receptors stem from a man aged 40-50 years with active or convalescent COVID-19.

The V gene is TRBV27, the J gene TRBJ1-2; D perhaps matches TRBD1 (6 bases). V was pared by 1 base and J by 4 bases, with 16 bases between. The CDR3 runs 16 residues. Germline V gives CDR1 MNHEY, CDR2 SMNVEV (reference sequence). CDR3 residues: CASSLYSEGGLYGYTF. For the CDR3, the DNA is TGTGCCAGCAGTTTATACTCGGAGGGGGGGCTCTATGGCTACACCTTC.

CDR3 protein: CASSLAVGGVFQYF. The CDR3, as DNA: TGCGCCAGCAGCTTGGCAGTCGGGGGAGTCTTTCAGTACTTC. The genes are TRBV5-1 and TRBJ2-4, with D maybe TRBD2 (6 bases). Trimming removed 0 bases at V and 11 bases at J, with 15 bases between. The CDR3 spans 14 residues. CDR1 and CDR2 from the germline V gene are SGHRS and YFSETQ.

The rearrangement joins TRBV11-2 to TRBJ2-5; D perhaps matches TRBD1 (5 bases). CDR3 length: 15 residues. Germline V gene data show CDR1 as SGHAT and CDR2 as FQNNGV. V lost 2 bases and J lost 3, with 13 bases in between. CDR3 amino acids: CASSLNPGSEETQYF. In nucleotides, the CDR3 is TGTGCCAGCAGCTTAAATCCAGGGTCTGAAGAGACCCAGTACTTC.

The rearrangement links TRBV24-1 to TRBJ2-4; no definite D call. The V end was cut by 5 bases, the J end by 6 bases, with 10 bases between. This CDR3 comprises 13 residues. CDR1 is KGHDR and CDR2 is SFDVKD in the germline V gene. The CDR3 coding sequence is TGTGCCACCAGTGGTTTCACCGGAAACATTCAGTACTTC. Amino acids: CATSGFTGNIQYF.

This chain connects TRBV4-3 to TRBJ1-2; no reliable D call. The V gene lost 0 bases and the J gene lost 8 bases, with 19 bases spanning the gap. The CDR3 length is 16 residues. From germline, CDR1 is LGHNA and CDR2 YSLEER. CDR3 in amino acids: CASSQEGGGHPWGYTF. The CDR3 DNA reads as TGCGCCAGCAGCCAAGAGGGAGGCGGGCACCCATGGGGCTACACCTTC.

In its sample, this clone was seen once. In DNA, the CDR3 is TGTGCCAGCTCAGTCTCCTGGGACAACCCTATGAACACTGAAGCTTTCTTT. Translating it yields CASSVSWDNPMNTEAFF. The rearrangement uses TRBV18 and TRBJ1-1; perhaps TRBD1 as D (6 bases). V lost 5 bases to trimming and J lost 0 bases, with 19 bases between them. The CDR3 length is 17 residues. Germline CDR1 KGHSH, CDR2 LQKENI.

This chain links TRBV5-1 with TRBJ1-3; no clear D gene. This CDR3 has 15 amino acids. V was clipped by 3 bases and J by 0 bases, with 10 bases between them. Germline V gives CDR1 SGHRS, CDR2 YFSETQ. Here the CDR3 DNA reads TGCGCCAGCAGCTCACTAGGGAACTCTGGAAACACCATATATTTT. Encoded protein: CASSSLGNSGNTIYF.

V gene TRBV6-1 combines with J gene TRBJ1-4; TRBD1 matches 8 bases. CDR1 and CDR2 from the germline V gene are MNHNS and SASEGT. Germline trimming cut 4 bases from V and 7 bases from J; bases unmatched to any gene: 11. CDR3 size: 16 residues. The CDR3 DNA sequence: TGTGCCAGCAGTGCCCGGGACAGGTTTCGGCCTGAAAAACTGTTTTTT. Its protein is CASSARDRFRPEKLFF.

CDR3 DNA: TGTGCCAGTAGTAAGGCCATAGCGGGAGAGCTCCCCGGGGAGCTGTTTTTT. Translation: CASSKAIAGELPGELFF. J is TRBJ2-2 and V is TRBV19; 9 nucleotides line up with TRBD2. Germline assignment: CDR1 LNHDA and CDR2 SQIVND (reference sequence). The J segment lost 6 bases and the V segment lost 4 bases, leaving 12 bases of the junction unmatched. The CDR3 consists of 17 residues.

The chain couples TRBV19 to TRBJ2-2, with 10 bases that match TRBD2. The V gene's germline CDR1 is LNHDA and CDR2 SQIVND (reference sequence). The CDR3 is 15 residues long. Unmatched junction bases numbered 3, after V lost 3 bases and J lost 5 bases. The chain's CDR3 is CASSILTSGTGELFF. CDR3 sequence (DNA): TGTGCCAGTAGTATTTTGACTAGCGGGACCGGGGAGCTGTTTTTT.

J is TRBJ2-7 and V is TRBV27; D may be TRBD2 (5 bases). This CDR3 comprises 14 residues. Germline V gives CDR1 MNHEY, CDR2 SMNVEV (reference sequence). V lost 3 bases, J lost 4 bases, and 13 bases lay in between. Here the CDR3 DNA reads TGTGCCAGCAGTTTCCTAGCCAGAGTGTACGAGCAGTACTTC. It codes for CASSFLARVYEQYF.

This chain joins TRBV24-1 and TRBJ1-2; D is unresolved. The V end lost 3 bases, the J end lost 7 bases, and 14 bases lay between the germline ends. Germline CDR1 reads KGHDR; CDR2 reads SFDVKD. This CDR3 region has 14 residues. The chain's CDR3 is CATSDNKSPGGYTF. The CDR3 region has the DNA TGTGCCACCAGTGATAACAAGAGCCCGGGTGGCTACACCTTC.

The V call is TRBV5-1, the J call TRBJ2-7, with D possibly matching TRBD1 (6 bases). CDR1 and CDR2 (germline): SGHRS, YFSETQ. V gave up 4 bases and J gave up 3 bases, with 11 bases separating them. The CDR3 is 13 residues long. For the CDR3, the DNA is TGCGCCAGCAGCGCAGGGGCCTTCTACGAGCAGTACTTC. Its translation is CASSAGAFYEQYF. Looking up the rest from reference TRBV5-1 and TRBJ2-7 gives the full variable domain: KAGVTQTPRYLIKTRGQQVTLSCSPISGHRSVSWYQQTPGQGLQFLFEYFSETQRNKGNFPGRFSGRQFSNSRSEMNVSTLELGDSALYLCASSAGAFYEQYFGPGTRLTVT.

The chain recombines TRBV11-2 with TRBJ1-1; tentatively, D is TRBD1 (6 bases). Deletions cut 1 base from V and 4 bases from J, with 10 bases between. The CDR3 is 14 amino acids. Germline V gene lookup returns CDR1 SGHAT and CDR2 FQNNGV. As DNA, the CDR3 is TGTGCCAGCAGCTTAGGACAGGTTTTCACTGAAGCTTTCTTT. This gives the protein CASSLGQVFTEAFF.

The V gene is TRBV29-1, the J gene TRBJ2-3, with 10 positions matching TRBD2. The CDR3 consists of 13 residues. Losses at the gene ends were 8 bases for V and 7 bases for J; bases not matched to a gene: 9. Germline CDR1 reads SQVTM; CDR2 reads ANQGSEA. For the CDR3, the DNA is TGCAGCCTACATAGCGGGGGGCCGCATACGCAGTATTTT. This translates into CSLHSGGPHTQYF.

This chain uses TRBV5-4 with TRBJ2-5, with D perhaps matching TRBD2 (6 bases). Trimming left V 2 bases short and J 5 bases short, with 13 bases between. CDR1 is SGHNT and CDR2 is YYREEE in the germline V gene (reference sequence). This CDR3 has 14 amino acids. The CDR3 nucleotides read TGTGCCAGCAGCTTCGTAACGGGAGCCGAGACCCAGTACTTC. Its protein product is CASSFVTGAETQYF.

This clone appeared a few times. The V call is TRBV7-8, the J call TRBJ1-5; D not resolved. The CDR3 contains 16 residues. V lost 0 bases and J lost 0, with 9 bases in between. Germline loops: CDR1 SGHVS, CDR2 FQNEAQ. The CDR3 spells CASSLAPPNSNQPQHF. CDR3 bases: TGTGCCAGCAGCTTAGCGCCGCCTAATAGCAATCAGCCCCAGCATTTT.

The genes are TRBV19 and TRBJ2-2; D perhaps matches TRBD2 (6 bases). The ends were cut back, 6 bases at V and 6 bases at J, with 14 bases in the middle. The CDR3 has 14 amino acids. Germline V CDR1 and CDR2: LNHDA, SQIVND (reference sequence). The CDR3 protein is CASRTAGRAGELFF. Written as DNA, the CDR3 is TGTGCCAGTAGGACGGCGGGACGTGCCGGGGAGCTGTTTTTT.

The gene calls are TRBV9 and TRBJ2-1; no clear D gene. V dropped 4 bases and J dropped 7 bases, with 9 bases sitting between them. The length of the CDR3 is 12 residues. Germline loops: CDR1 SGDLS, CDR2 YYNGEE. The CDR3 bases are TGTGCCAGCAGCCTCGGAGTGAATGAGCAGTTCTTC. Translated, it gives CASSLGVNEQFF.

This clone was found once. At one of its ends the junction is not consistent with the germline gene, which may arise from a read error. The chain carries TRBV13 and TRBJ2-5; 9 positions agree with TRBD2. CDR3 length: 14 amino acids. Germline V gene lookup returns CDR1 PRHDT and CDR2 FYEKMQ (reference sequence). The DNA for the CDR3 is TGTGCCAGCAGCCCAAGACTAGCGGTTGCCCCCAAAGACTTC. Translated: CASSPRLAVAPKDF.

This chain links TRBV6-2 or TRBV6-3 with TRBJ2-5; TRBD2 agrees at 12 bases. Germline CDR1 and CDR2: MNHEY and SVGEGT. The CDR3 is 16 residues long. Trimming cost V 5 bases and J 3 bases; bases outside gene matches: 7. CDR3 sequence (DNA): TGTGCCAGCAGTGGCTGGACTAGCGGGGATAAAGAGACCCAGTACTTC. Its translation: CASSGWTSGDKETQYF.

J is TRBJ1-1 and V is TRBV20-1, with 7 nucleotides matching TRBD1. The V segment lost 5 bases and the J segment 8 bases; nucleotides outside the gene matches: 5. Germline V lookup: CDR1 DFQATT, CDR2 SNEGSKA (reference sequence). The CDR3 is 11 amino acids. CDR3 sequence reads: CSASQGTEAFF. The DNA of the CDR3 is TGCAGTGCTTCACAGGGGACGGAAGCTTTCTTT.

The chain uses TRBV5-4 and TRBJ2-7; D not resolved. Germline-derived CDR1 and CDR2 are SGHNT and YYREEE (reference sequence). This CDR3 comprises 9 residues. Trimming took 9 bases from V and 5 from J, leaving 6 bases between them. This CDR3 is CATFNEQYF. The DNA of the CDR3 is TGTGCCACTTTTAACGAGCAGTACTTC. The full variable domain, with the rest looked up from reference TRBV5-4 and TRBJ2-7, is ETGVTQSPTHLIKTRGQQVTLRCSSQSGHNTVSWYQQALGQGPQFIFQYYREEENGRGNFPPRFSGLQFPNYSSELNVNALELDDSALYLCATFNEQYFGPGTRLTVT.

This clone is a singleton in its sample. The CDR3 nucleotides are TGTGCCACCAGCAGAGGTGACAGGCACTATAATTCACCCCTCCACTTT. As protein: CATSRGDRHYNSPLHF. The V and J genes are TRBV15 and TRBJ1-6, with a possible D match to TRBD1 (6 bases). Trimming cost V 1 base and J 3 bases, with 10 bases left between them. CDR3 length equals 16 residues. Germline V gene lookup returns CDR1 LNHNV and CDR2 YYDKDF (reference sequence).